Listed below are T cell receptor beta chains from one sample, sequenced in a study of T cells in localized non-small cell lung cancer. Here immunoSEQ multiplex PCR was the method, and the copy in TCRdb shows in-frame clones only, minus some. The sample includes 55,000 to 65,000 clones, 70% to 90% of them seen just once. The sequenced sample was peripheral blood, obtained before any cancer treatment. Source of these receptors: a man between 35 and 75 years old with stage I squamous cell lung carcinoma. The CDR3 runs from the conserved cysteine through the conserved F or W. D genes are given only for firm matches. The size field is filled for only some rows; it gives once, few, many or a size class.

v_gene: TRBV19
abundance: once
d_gene: TRBD1
j_gene: TRBJ1-5
CDR3nt: TGTGCCAGTAGGGCACCGGGACAGCTCAATCAGCCCCAGCATTTT
CDR3aa: CASRAPGQLNQPQHF

v_gene: TRBV7-2
abundance: .
d_gene: .
j_gene: TRBJ2-7
CDR3nt: TGTGCCAGCAGCTTGGGAGTAGATCCCCGCGAGCAGTACTTC
CDR3aa: CASSLGVDPREQYF

v_gene: TRBV9
abundance: .
d_gene: .
j_gene: TRBJ2-7
CDR3nt: TGTGCCAGCAGCGTAGGTTTAGGGGGATATTCCGAGCAGTACTTC
CDR3aa: CASSVGLGGYSEQYF

v_gene: TRBV6-6
abundance: .
d_gene: TRBD1
j_gene: TRBJ2-7
CDR3nt: TGTGCCAGCAGTTCCCCCGGGACAGGGGTGTGCGAGCAGTACTTC
CDR3aa: CASSSPGTGVCEQYF

v_gene: TRBV7-9
abundance: .
d_gene: .
j_gene: TRBJ1-2
CDR3nt: TGTGCCAGCAGCTTTAACGCCTGGGAAGGCTACACCTTC
CDR3aa: CASSFNAWEGYTF

v_gene: TRBV9
abundance: .
d_gene: TRBD2
j_gene: TRBJ2-7
CDR3nt: TGTGCCAGCAGCGTAGAGGCGGGAGAAGCCGACGAGCAGTACTTC
CDR3aa: CASSVEAGEADEQYF

v_gene: TRBV4-3
abundance: .
d_gene: TRBD2
j_gene: TRBJ2-1
CDR3nt: TGCGCCAGCAGCCATCAAGGAGCCCTAGCGGGCCTAAATGAGCAGTTCTTC
CDR3aa: CASSHQGALAGLNEQFF

v_gene: TRBV28
abundance: once
d_gene: .
j_gene: TRBJ2-5
CDR3nt: TGTGCCAGCAGCCGATGGACACGACCAAAGCTGGAAGAGACCCAGTACTTC
CDR3aa: CASSRWTRPKLEETQYF

v_gene: TRBV4-2
abundance: .
d_gene: .
j_gene: TRBJ1-2
CDR3nt: TGTGCCAGCAGCCAAGATCTGTTTGGGATGGGCTACACCTTC
CDR3aa: CASSQDLFGMGYTF

v_gene: TRBV28
abundance: .
d_gene: .
j_gene: TRBJ2-7
CDR3nt: TGTGCCAGCATTCCCGGGCCGAGCTCCTACGAGCAGTACTTC
CDR3aa: CASIPGPSSYEQYF

v_gene: TRBV27
abundance: once
d_gene: TRBD2
j_gene: TRBJ2-1
CDR3nt: TGTGCCAGCAGTCTCGGGACTAGCGGGAGAGGTGAGCAGTTCTTC
CDR3aa: CASSLGTSGRGEQFF

v_gene: TRBV4-3
abundance: .
d_gene: .
j_gene: TRBJ1-2
CDR3nt: TGCGCCAGCAGCCCCGGGGCGGGGGACGCCTATGGCTACACCTTC
CDR3aa: CASSPGAGDAYGYTF

v_gene: TRBV29-1
abundance: .
d_gene: .
j_gene: TRBJ2-3
CDR3nt: TGCAGCGGGACTAGGGGCAGGGGGACAGATACGCAGTATTTT
CDR3aa: CSGTRGRGTDTQYF

v_gene: TRBV27
abundance: .
d_gene: .
j_gene: TRBJ2-7
CDR3nt: TGTGCCAGCGCAACCGGACTGTCATTCGAGCAGTACTTC
CDR3aa: CASATGLSFEQYF

v_gene: TRBV7-2
abundance: .
d_gene: TRBD1
j_gene: TRBJ2-7
CDR3nt: TGTGCCAGCAGCTCAGGACAGGGGGCCGTGCAGTACTTC
CDR3aa: CASSSGQGAVQYF

v_gene: TRBV7-3
abundance: .
d_gene: .
j_gene: TRBJ2-3
CDR3nt: TGTGCCAGCAGCTTAAACGAGGGCTCCACAGATACGCAGTATTTT
CDR3aa: CASSLNEGSTDTQYF